This T cell receptor beta chain was recorded in a study of blood T cell repertoires in COVID-19. The cohort comprised adults aged about 18 to 100 years residing in 20 to 25 US areas. The CDR3 is 15 amino acids. Between the trimmed V and J ends, which lost 0 bases and 0 bases, there was a span of 7 bases. Per germline, CDR1 SGHRS and CDR2 YFSETQ. Clones were read by immunoSEQ multiplex PCR, and TCRdb kept only the in-frame ones, dropping some. The data hold fewer than 500,000 clones, with around 87% observed a single time. The gene calls are TRBV5-1 and TRBJ1-3, with D possibly TRBD1 on 6 matching bases. What was sequenced was PBMCs or T cells enriched from blood (not recorded which). This TCR came from a woman between 18 and 29 years old who had recovered from COVID-19. CDR3 in amino acids: CASSLEGDSGNTIYF. DNA for the CDR3: TGCGCCAGCAGCTTGGAGGGGGACTCTGGAAACACCATATATTTT.